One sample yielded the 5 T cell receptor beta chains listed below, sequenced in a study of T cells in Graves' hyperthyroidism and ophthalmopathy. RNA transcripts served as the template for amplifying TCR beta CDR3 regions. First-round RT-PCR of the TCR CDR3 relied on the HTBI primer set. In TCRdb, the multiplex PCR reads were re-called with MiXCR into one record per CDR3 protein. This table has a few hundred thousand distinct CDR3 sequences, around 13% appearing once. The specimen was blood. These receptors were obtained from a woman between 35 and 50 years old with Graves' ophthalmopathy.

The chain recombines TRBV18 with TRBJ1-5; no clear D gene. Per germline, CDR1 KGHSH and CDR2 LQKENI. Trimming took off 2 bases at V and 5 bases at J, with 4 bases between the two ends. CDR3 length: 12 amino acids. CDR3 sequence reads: CASSPTDQPQHF. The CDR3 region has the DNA TGTGCCAGCTCACCAACAGATCAGCCCCAGCATTTT.

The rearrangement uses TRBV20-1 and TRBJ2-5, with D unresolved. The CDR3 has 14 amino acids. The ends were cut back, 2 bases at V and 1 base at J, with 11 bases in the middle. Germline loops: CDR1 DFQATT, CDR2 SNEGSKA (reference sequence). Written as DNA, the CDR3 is TGCAGTGCTAGAAATGGCGGATTCCAAGAGACCCAGTACTTC. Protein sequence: CSARNGGFQETQYF.

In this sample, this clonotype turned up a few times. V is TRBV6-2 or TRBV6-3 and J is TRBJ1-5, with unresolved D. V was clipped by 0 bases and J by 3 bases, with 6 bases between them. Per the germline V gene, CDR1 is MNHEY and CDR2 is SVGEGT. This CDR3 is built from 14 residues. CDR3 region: CASSYSGDNQPQHF. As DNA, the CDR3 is TGTGCCAGCAGTTACTCTGGGGACAATCAGCCCCAGCATTTT.

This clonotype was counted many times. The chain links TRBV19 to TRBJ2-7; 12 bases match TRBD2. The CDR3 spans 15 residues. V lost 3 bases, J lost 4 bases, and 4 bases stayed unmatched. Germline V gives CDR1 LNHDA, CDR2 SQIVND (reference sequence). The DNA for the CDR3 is TGTGCCAGTAGTATCCGGACTAGCGGGGAATACGAGCAGTACTTC. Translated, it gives CASSIRTSGEYEQYF.

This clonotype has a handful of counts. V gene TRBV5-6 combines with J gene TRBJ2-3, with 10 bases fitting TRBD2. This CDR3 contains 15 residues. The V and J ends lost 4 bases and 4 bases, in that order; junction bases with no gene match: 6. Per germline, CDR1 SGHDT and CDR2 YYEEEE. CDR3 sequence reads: CASSAEGLAADTQYF. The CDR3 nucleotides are TGTGCCAGCAGCGCCGAAGGACTAGCGGCAGATACGCAGTATTTT.